This is a list of T cell receptor beta chains from one sample in a study of technical replicates of blood from four donors. Measured with immunoSEQ multiplex PCR; TCRdb has only the in-frame clones, and not every one. The sample records some 89,000 clones, 85% to 95% being singletons. Sample: T cells isolated from PBMCs. The receptors derive from a human donor in good health. The CDR3 runs from the conserved cysteine through the conserved F or W. The D gene is left open where the match is weak. Size values are once, few and many counts, or a class for expanded clones, and some rows have none.

V gene	D gene	clone size	J gene	CDR3 protein	CDR3 DNA
TRBV7-7	.	.	TRBJ2-7	CASSLAPTGSYEQYF	TGTGCCAGCAGCTTAGCGCCGACAGGCTCCTACGAGCAGTACTTC
TRBV11-3	.	.	TRBJ2-1	CASSGRSGQTFNEQFF	TGTGCCAGCAGCGGGAGGTCGGGACAGACATTCAATGAGCAGTTCTTC
TRBV30	TRBD2	once	TRBJ2-7	CAWSQGLAGGQQYF	TGTGCCTGGAGCCAGGGACTAGCGGGAGGTCAGCAGTACTTC
TRBV7-2	.	.	TRBJ2-7	CASSLMAVQVEQYF	TGTGCCAGCAGCTTGATGGCTGTACAGGTCGAGCAGTACTTC
TRBV11-1	.	.	TRBJ2-1	CASSFQTRLEQFF	TGTGCCAGCAGCTTTCAAACTAGGCTTGAGCAGTTCTTC
TRBV12-5	.	.	TRBJ1-2	CASGQRDGYGYTF	TGTGCTAGTGGTCAGCGGGACGGCTATGGCTACACCTTC
TRBV27	TRBD1	.	TRBJ2-7	CASTPGTGELAPTYEQYF	TGTGCCAGCACTCCCGGGACAGGGGAACTAGCGCCCACCTACGAGCAGTACTTC
TRBV27	TRBD1	.	TRBJ2-7	CASSSGQGLFEQYF	TGTGCCAGCAGTTCAGGACAGGGGTTGTTCGAGCAGTACTTC
TRBV5-6	TRBD2	.	TRBJ2-3	CASGREALTDTQYF	TGTGCCAGCGGACGGGAGGCCCTCACAGATACGCAGTATTTT
TRBV9	TRBD2	.	TRBJ2-2	CASSVDPGGTTGELFF	TGTGCCAGCAGCGTAGACCCGGGAGGAACCACCGGGGAGCTGTTTTTT
TRBV7-9	.	.	TRBJ1-1	CASTPWNTEAFF	TGTGCCAGCACCCCTTGGAACACTGAAGCTTTCTTT
TRBV5-1	TRBD1	.	TRBJ1-1	CASSLGDRLNTEAFF	TGCGCCAGCAGCTTGGGGGACAGATTGAACACTGAAGCTTTCTTT
TRBV19	TRBD2	.	TRBJ2-1	CASSPGGASGRYNEQFF	TGTGCCAGTAGTCCCGGTGGTGCTAGCGGGAGATACAATGAGCAGTTCTTC
TRBV15	TRBD2	.	TRBJ2-3	CATSRVGSGRPSDTQYF	TGTGCCACCAGCAGAGTTGGTAGCGGGAGGCCGTCAGATACGCAGTATTTT
TRBV14	TRBD1	.	TRBJ2-7	CASSPMDRIYEQYF	TGTGCCAGCAGCCCAATGGACAGGATCTACGAGCAGTACTTC
TRBV5-1	TRBD1	.	TRBJ2-1	CASLPGQGSNEQFF	TGCGCCAGCCTCCCGGGACAGGGTAGCAATGAGCAGTTCTTC